In this sample, the clone carrying this T cell receptor (beta chain) turned up once. The target antigen is unknown. The CDR3 runs 20 residues. Germline V lookup: CDR1 SGHTA, CDR2 FQGNSA. V dropped 5 bases and J dropped 8 bases, with 36 bases sitting between them. This sample is drawn from a study of blood T cells in healthy people across ages. Through a sample-barcoded 5' primer and a J-beta primer mix, a second PCR was run for 7 to 11 cycles. TCRdb reanalysed the 5' RACE reads using MiXCR and keeps one entry per CDR3 protein. This sample has 1.5 million or so distinct CDR3 sequences, with roughly 40% found just once. Notes on the study in general: The long-lived group displayed more naive CD4+ cells, plus higher diversity, than the aged donors did.

Sample: blood. The chain employs TRBV7-2 and TRBJ1-2, with D maybe TRBD1 (6 bases). The sequence came from a woman aged 18 to 35 in good health. This CDR3 reads CASSGASQGTNYLAIRGYTF. The CDR3 bases are TGTGCCAGCAGCGGGGCCTCACAGGGAACCAACTACTTAGCTATTCGGGGCTACACCTTC.